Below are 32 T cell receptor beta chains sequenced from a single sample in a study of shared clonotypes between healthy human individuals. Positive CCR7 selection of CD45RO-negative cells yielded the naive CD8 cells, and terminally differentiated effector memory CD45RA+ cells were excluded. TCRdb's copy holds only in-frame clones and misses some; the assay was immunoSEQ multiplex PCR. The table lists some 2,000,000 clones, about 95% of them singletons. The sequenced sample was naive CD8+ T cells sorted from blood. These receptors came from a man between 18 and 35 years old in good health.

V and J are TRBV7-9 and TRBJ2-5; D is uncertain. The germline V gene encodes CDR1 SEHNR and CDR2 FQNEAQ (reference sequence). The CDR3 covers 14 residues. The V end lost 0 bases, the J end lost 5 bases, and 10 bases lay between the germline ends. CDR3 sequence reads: CASSLAARFETQYF. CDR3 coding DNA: TGTGCCAGCAGCTTAGCGGCTAGATTTGAGACCCAGTACTTC.

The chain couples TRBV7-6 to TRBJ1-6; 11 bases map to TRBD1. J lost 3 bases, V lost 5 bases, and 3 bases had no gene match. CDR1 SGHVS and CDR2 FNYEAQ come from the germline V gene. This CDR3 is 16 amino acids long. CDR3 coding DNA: TGTGCCAGCAGCAAGGGACAGGGGGGCTATAATTCACCCCTCCACTTT. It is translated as CASSKGQGGYNSPLHF.

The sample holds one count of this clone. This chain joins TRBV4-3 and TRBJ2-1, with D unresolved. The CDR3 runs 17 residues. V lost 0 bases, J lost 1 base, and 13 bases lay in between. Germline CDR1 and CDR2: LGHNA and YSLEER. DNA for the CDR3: TGCGCCAGCAGCCAAGATGTTGCCTCCGGGTCCTACAATGAGCAGTTCTTC. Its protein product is CASSQDVASGSYNEQFF.

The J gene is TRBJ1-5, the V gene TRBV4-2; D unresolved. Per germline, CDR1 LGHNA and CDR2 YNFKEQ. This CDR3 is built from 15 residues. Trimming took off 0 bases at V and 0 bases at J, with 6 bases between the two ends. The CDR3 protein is CASSQEAYSNQPQHF. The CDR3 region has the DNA TGTGCCAGCAGCCAAGAGGCCTATAGCAATCAGCCCCAGCATTTT.

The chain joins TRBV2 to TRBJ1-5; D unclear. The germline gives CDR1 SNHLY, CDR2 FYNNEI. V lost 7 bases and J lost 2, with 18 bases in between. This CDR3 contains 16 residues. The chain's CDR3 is CASTPTGSPGNQPQHF. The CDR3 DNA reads TGTGCCAGCACCCCGACGGGTTCCCCGGGCAATCAGCCCCAGCATTTT. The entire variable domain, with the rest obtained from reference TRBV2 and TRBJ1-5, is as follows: EPEVTQTPSHQVTQMGQEVILRCVPISNHLYFYWYRQILGQKVEFLVSFYNNEISEKSEIFDDQFSVERPDGSNFTLKIRSTKLEDSAMYFCASTPTGSPGNQPQHFGDGTRLSIL.

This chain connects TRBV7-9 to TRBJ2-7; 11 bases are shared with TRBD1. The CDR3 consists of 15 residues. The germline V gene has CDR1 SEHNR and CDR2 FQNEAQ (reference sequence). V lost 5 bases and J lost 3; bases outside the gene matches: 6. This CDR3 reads CASSHQDRGHYEQYF. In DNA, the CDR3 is TGTGCCAGCAGCCACCAGGACAGGGGGCACTACGAGCAGTACTTC.

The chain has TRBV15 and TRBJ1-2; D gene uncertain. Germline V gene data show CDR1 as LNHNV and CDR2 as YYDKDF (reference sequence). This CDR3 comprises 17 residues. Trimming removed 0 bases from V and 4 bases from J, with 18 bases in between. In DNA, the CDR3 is TGTGCCACCAGCAGAGATATCGACCTCATGGCTTTCTATGGCTACACCTTC. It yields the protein CATSRDIDLMAFYGYTF.

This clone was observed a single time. CDR3 in amino acids: CASSYSYQPQHF. The CDR3 DNA is TGTGCCAGCAGTTACTCTTATCAGCCCCAGCATTTT. The chain employs TRBV6-5 and TRBJ1-5; D gene ambiguous. Per the germline V gene, CDR1 is MNHEY and CDR2 is SVGAGI. The length of the CDR3 is 12 residues. V was shortened by 0 bases and J by 5 bases, with 2 bases between the two germline ends.

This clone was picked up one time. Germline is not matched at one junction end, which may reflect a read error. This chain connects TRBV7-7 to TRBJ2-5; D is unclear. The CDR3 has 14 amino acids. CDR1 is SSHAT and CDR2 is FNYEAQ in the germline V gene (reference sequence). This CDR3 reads CASSLVQEQETQYF. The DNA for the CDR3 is TGTGCTAGCAGCTTAGTCCAGGAGCAAGAGACCCAGTACTTC.

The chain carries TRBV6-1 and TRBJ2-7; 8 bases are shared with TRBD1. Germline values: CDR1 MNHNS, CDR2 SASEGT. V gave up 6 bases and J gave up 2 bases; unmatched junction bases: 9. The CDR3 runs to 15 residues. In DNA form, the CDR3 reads TGTGCCAGCAGCCCTTCCGGGACAGGTGCCTACGAGCAGTACTTC. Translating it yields CASSPSGTGAYEQYF.

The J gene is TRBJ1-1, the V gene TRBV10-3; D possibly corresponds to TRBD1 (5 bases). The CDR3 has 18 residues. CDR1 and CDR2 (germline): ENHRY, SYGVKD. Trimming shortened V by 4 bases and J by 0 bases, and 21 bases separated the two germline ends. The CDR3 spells CAISAQGGQGNMNTEAFF. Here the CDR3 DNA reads TGTGCCATCAGTGCGCAGGGCGGGCAGGGTAACATGAACACTGAAGCTTTCTTT.

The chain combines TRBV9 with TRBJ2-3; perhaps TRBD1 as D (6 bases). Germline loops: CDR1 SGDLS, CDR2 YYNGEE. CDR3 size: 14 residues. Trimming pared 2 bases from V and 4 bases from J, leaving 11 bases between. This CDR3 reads CASSVGDIADTQYF. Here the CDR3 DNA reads TGTGCCAGCAGCGTGGGGGACATCGCAGATACGCAGTATTTT.

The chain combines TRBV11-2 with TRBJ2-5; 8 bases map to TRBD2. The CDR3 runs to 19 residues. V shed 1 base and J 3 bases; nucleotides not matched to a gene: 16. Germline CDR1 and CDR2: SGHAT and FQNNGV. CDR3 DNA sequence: TGTGCCAGCAGCTTAGCGACGGCGGGGGGTGGTTGGTTGGAAGAGACCCAGTACTTC. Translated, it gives CASSLATAGGGWLEETQYF.

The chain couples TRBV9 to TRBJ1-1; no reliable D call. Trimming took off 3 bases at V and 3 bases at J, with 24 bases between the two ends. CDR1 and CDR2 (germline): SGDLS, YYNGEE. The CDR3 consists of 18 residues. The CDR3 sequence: CASSDNPREVHGYTEAFF. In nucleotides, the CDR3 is TGTGCCAGCAGCGACAATCCCCGGGAAGTACACGGTTACACTGAAGCTTTCTTT.

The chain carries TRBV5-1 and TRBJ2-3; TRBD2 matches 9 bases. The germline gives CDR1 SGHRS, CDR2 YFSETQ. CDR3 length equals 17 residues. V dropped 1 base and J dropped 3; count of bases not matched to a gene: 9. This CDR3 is CASSLPLAGDPTDTQYF. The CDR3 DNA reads TGCGCCAGCAGCTTGCCCTTAGCGGGGGACCCGACAGATACGCAGTATTTT.

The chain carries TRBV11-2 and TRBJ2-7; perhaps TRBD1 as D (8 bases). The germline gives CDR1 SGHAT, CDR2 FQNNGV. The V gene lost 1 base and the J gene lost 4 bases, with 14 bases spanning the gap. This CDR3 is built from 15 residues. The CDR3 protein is CASSLVAGDRYEQYF. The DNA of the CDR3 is TGTGCCAGCAGCTTAGTCGCGGGGGACAGGTACGAGCAGTACTTC. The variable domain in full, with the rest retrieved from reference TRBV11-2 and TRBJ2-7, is EAGVAQSPRYKIIEKRQSVAFWCNPISGHATLYWYQQILGQGPKLLIQFQNNGVVDDSQLPKDRFSAERLKGVDSTLKIQPAKLEDSAVYLCASSLVAGDRYEQYFGPGTRLTVT.

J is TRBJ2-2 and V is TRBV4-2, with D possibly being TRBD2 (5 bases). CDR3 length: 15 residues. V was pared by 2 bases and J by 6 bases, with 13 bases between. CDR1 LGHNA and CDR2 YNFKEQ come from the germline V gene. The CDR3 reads CASSQFPGSAGELFF. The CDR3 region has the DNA TGTGCCAGCAGCCAATTCCCGGGATCAGCCGGGGAGCTGTTTTTT.

The CDR3 spells CASSSTPWGQGTYEQYF. CDR3 DNA: TGTGCCAGCAGTTCCACCCCATGGGGACAGGGGACCTACGAGCAGTACTTC. This chain joins TRBV5-5 and TRBJ2-7; 10 bases are shared with TRBD1. CDR1 and CDR2 (germline): SGHKS, YYEKEE (reference sequence). The CDR3 has 17 amino acids. Trimming cost V 5 bases and J 2 bases; bases outside gene matches: 13.

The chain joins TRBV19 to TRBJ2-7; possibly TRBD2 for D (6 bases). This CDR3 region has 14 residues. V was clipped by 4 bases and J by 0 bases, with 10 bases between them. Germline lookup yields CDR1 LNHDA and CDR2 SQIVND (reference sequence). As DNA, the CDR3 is TGTGCCAGTAGTAATCTAGCGACCTCCTACGAGCAGTACTTC. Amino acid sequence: CASSNLATSYEQYF.

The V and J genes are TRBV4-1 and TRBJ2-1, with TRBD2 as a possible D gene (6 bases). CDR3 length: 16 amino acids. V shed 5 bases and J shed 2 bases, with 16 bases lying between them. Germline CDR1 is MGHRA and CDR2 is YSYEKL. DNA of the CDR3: TGCGCCAGCAGCTTATATACGGGAGATACCTACAATGAGCAGTTCTTC. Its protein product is CASSLYTGDTYNEQFF.

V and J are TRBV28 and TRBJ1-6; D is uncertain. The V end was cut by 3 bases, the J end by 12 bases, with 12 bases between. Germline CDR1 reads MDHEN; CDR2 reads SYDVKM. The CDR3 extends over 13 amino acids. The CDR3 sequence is CASSFRPVGPLHF. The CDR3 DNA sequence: TGTGCCAGCAGTTTTAGGCCGGTTGGACCCCTCCACTTT.

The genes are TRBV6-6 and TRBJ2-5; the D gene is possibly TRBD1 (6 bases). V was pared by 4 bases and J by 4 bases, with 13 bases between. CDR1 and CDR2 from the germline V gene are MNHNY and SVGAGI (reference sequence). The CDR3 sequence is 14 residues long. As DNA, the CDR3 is TGTGCCAGCAGTTTATCCCAGGGGAGAGAGACCCAGTACTTC. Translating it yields CASSLSQGRETQYF.

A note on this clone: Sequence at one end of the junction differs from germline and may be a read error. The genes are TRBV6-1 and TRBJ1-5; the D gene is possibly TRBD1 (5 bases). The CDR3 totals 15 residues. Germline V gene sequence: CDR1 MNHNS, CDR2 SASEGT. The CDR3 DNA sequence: TGTGCCAGCATTGAAGGGGTATTAGGCGGTCAGCCCCAGCATTTT. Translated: CASIEGVLGGQPQHF.

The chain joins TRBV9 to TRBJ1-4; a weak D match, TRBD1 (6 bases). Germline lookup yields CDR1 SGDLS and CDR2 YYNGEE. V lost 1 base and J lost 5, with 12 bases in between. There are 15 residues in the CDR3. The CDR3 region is CASSVFRGGNEKLFF. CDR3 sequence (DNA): TGTGCCAGCAGCGTATTCAGGGGCGGGAATGAAAAACTGTTTTTT. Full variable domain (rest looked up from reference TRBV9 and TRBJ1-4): DSGVTQTPKHLITATGQRVTLRCSPRSGDLSVYWYQQSLDQGLQFLIQYYNGEERAKGNILERFSAQQFPDLHSELNLSSLELGDSALYFCASSVFRGGNEKLFFGSGTQLSVL.

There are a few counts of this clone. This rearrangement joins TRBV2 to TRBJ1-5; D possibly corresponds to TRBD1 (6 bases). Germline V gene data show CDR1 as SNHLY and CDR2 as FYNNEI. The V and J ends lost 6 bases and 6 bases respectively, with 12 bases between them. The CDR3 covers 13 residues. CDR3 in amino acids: CASSGGLGQPQHF. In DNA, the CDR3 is TGTGCCAGCAGCGGGGGGCTCGGTCAGCCCCAGCATTTT.

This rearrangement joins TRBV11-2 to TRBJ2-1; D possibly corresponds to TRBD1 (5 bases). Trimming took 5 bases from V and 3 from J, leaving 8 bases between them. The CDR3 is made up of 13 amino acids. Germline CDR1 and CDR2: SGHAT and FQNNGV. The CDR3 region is CASSVTGYNEQFF. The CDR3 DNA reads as TGTGCCAGCAGCGTAACAGGCTACAATGAGCAGTTCTTC. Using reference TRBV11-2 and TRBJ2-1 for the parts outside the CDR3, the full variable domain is EAGVAQSPRYKIIEKRQSVAFWCNPISGHATLYWYQQILGQGPKLLIQFQNNGVVDDSQLPKDRFSAERLKGVDSTLKIQPAKLEDSAVYLCASSVTGYNEQFFGPGTRLTVL.

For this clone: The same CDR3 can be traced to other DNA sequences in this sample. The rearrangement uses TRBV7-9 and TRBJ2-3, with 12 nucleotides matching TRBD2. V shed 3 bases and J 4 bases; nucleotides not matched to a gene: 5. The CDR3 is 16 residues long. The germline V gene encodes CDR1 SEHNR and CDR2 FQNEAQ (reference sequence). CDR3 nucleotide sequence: TGTGCCAGCAGCTTTTCACTAGCGGGAGGCCCAGATACGCAGTATTTT. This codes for CASSFSLAGGPDTQYF. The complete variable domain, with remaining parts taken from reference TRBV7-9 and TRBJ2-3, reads DTGVSQNPRHKITKRGQNVTFRCDPISEHNRLYWYRQTLGQGPEFLTYFQNEAQLEKSRLLSDRFSAERPKGSFSTLEIQRTEQGDSAMYLCASSFSLAGGPDTQYFGPGTRLTVL.

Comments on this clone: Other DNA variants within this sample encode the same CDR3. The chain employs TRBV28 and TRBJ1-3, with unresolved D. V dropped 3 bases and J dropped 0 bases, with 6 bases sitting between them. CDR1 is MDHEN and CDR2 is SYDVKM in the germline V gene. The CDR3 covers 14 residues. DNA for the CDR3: TGTGCCAGCAGTTTCCGCTCCTCTGGAAACACCATATATTTT. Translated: CASSFRSSGNTIYF.

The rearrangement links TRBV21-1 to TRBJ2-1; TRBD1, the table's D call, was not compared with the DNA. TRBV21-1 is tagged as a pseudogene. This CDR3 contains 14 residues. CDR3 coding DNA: TGTGCCAGCAGCAAGAAAGACAGACACAATGAGCAGTTCTTC. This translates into CASSKKDRHNEQFF.

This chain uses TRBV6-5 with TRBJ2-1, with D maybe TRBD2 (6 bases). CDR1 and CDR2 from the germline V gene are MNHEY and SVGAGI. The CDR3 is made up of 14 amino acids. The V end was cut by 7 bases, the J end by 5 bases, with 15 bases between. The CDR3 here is CASKREGGHNEQFF. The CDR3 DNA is TGTGCCAGCAAACGAGAGGGAGGTCACAATGAGCAGTTCTTC.

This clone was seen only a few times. The CDR3 nucleotides are TGTGCCAGCAGTCCAGGGGGAACTAGCAATCAGCCCCAGCATTTT. Its protein product is CASSPGGTSNQPQHF. The chain joins TRBV6-6 to TRBJ1-5, with TRBD1 matching over 7 bases. This CDR3 is 15 amino acids long. CDR1 MNHNY and CDR2 SVGAGI come from the germline V gene (reference sequence). Trimming cost V 5 bases and J 0 bases; bases outside gene matches: 4.

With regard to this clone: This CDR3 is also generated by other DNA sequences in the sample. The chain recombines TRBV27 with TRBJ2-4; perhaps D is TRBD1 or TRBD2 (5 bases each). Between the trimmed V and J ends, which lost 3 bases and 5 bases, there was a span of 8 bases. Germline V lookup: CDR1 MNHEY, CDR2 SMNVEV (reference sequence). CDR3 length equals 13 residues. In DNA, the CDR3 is TGTGCCAGCAGTTTGTTGGGGGAAAACATTCAGTACTTC. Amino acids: CASSLLGENIQYF.